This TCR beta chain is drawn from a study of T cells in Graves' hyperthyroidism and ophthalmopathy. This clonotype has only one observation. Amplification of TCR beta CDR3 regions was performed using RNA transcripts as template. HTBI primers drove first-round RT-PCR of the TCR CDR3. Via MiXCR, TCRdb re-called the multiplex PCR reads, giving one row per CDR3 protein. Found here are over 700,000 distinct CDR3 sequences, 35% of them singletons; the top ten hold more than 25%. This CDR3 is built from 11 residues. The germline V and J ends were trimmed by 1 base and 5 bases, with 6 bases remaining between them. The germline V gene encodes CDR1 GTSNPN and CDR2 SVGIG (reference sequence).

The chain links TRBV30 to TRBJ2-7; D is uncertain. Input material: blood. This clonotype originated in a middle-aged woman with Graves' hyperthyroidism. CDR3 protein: CAWSGYHEQYF. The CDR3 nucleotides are TGTGCCTGGAGTGGCTACCACGAGCAGTACTTC. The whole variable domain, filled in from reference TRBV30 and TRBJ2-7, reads SQTIHQWPATLVQPVGSPLSLECTVEGTSNPNLYWYRQAAGRGLQLLFYSVGIGQISSEVPQNLSASRPQDRQFILSSKKLLLSDSGFYLCAWSGYHEQYFGPGTRLTVT.